The 20 T cell receptor beta chains below all came from one sample that was sequenced in a study of cytomegalovirus exposure and HLA in healthy donors (dated by TCRdb to the late 2010s). Libraries were constructed by the immunoSEQ multiplex PCR assay. The multiplex PCR relied on a mix of 60 forward primers for TCR Vbeta segments and 13 reverse primers for TCR Jbeta segments. Here the immuneACCESS table is served through TCRdb, limited to in-frame sequences with V and J called. Missing clones are a known gap in these copies; in checked studies unresolved V genes cover under half, and the rest lacks a known reason. This sample's table carries about 39,000 clones. Approximately 3% of the sample rests with the top ten. The specimen was PBMCs. The receptors were sampled from a woman aged 25 to 39 in good health and CMV-seropositive.

This chain connects TRBV28 to TRBJ2-5; the match to TRBD2 covers 9 bases. Germline CDR1 and CDR2: MDHEN and SYDVKM. V was clipped by 5 bases and J by 2 bases; unmatched bases: 3. The CDR3 is 14 residues long. The CDR3 region is CASSLLAGQETQYF. DNA of the CDR3: TGTGCCAGCAGTCTTCTAGCGGGGCAAGAGACCCAGTACTTC.

The chain joins TRBV19 to TRBJ1-3; no clear D gene. Trimming took 5 bases from V and 8 from J, leaving 16 bases between them. Germline V gives CDR1 LNHDA, CDR2 SQIVND (reference sequence). The CDR3 length is 14 residues. Written as DNA, the CDR3 is TGTGCCAGTAGTGCCGTTAGGGAGAGGGACACCATATATTTT. Residues: CASSAVRERDTIYF.

This rearrangement joins TRBV5-6 to TRBJ1-4; 7 nucleotides agree with TRBD1. CDR1 is SGHDT and CDR2 is YYEEEE in the germline V gene. V dropped 2 bases and J dropped 3; count of bases not matched to a gene: 1. CDR3 length: 14 amino acids. Written as DNA, the CDR3 is TGTGCCAGCAGCTTAACAGGGGCTAATGAAAAACTGTTTTTT. This sequence encodes CASSLTGANEKLFF.

The chain joins TRBV7-9 to TRBJ2-7, with TRBD2 identical over 11 bases. J gave up 7 bases and V 7 bases, and 12 bases lay outside the gene matches. CDR1 and CDR2 (germline): SEHNR, FQNEAQ (reference sequence). The CDR3 is 15 residues long. Here the CDR3 reads CASNSFAGTSGEQYF. In DNA form, the CDR3 reads TGTGCCAGCAACAGCTTTGCCGGGACTAGCGGAGAGCAGTACTTC.

The rearrangement joins TRBV5-1 to TRBJ2-5; perhaps TRBD2 as D (6 bases). From germline, CDR1 is SGHRS and CDR2 YFSETQ. Trimming cost V 3 bases and J 1 base, with 10 bases left between them. This CDR3 contains 14 residues. In DNA form, the CDR3 reads TGCGCCAGCAGCTCCGCCGGGGGCCAAGAGACCCAGTACTTC. It yields the protein CASSSAGGQETQYF.

The rearrangement links TRBV28 to TRBJ1-6; the match to TRBD1 covers 11 bases. The CDR3 contains 17 residues. Per the germline V gene, CDR1 is MDHEN and CDR2 is SYDVKM. V lost 5 bases, J lost 0 bases, and 3 bases stayed unmatched. The CDR3 is CASSRDRGDSYNSPLHF. The DNA for the CDR3 is TGTGCCAGCAGTCGGGACAGGGGGGACTCCTATAATTCACCCCTCCACTTT.

This chain links TRBV6-1 with TRBJ2-2; D may be TRBD1 (5 bases). V lost 2 bases, J lost 2 bases, and 12 bases lay in between. The CDR3 length is 16 residues. Germline values: CDR1 MNHNS, CDR2 SASEGT. The CDR3 coding sequence is TGTGCCAGCAGTGAACGGGTAGGGGTAAACACCGGGGAGCTGTTTTTT. Its protein is CASSERVGVNTGELFF.

The chain joins TRBV29-1 to TRBJ1-1; 7 bases align to TRBD1. The CDR3 is 15 residues long. J was trimmed by 5 bases and V by 6 bases; bases with no gene match: 15. Germline lookup yields CDR1 SQVTM and CDR2 ANQGSEA. The CDR3 protein is CSVHTNRGRATEAFF. In nucleotides, the CDR3 is TGCAGCGTACATACCAACAGGGGACGCGCAACTGAAGCTTTCTTT.

J is TRBJ2-3 and V is TRBV5-1; a weak D match, TRBD2 (6 bases). The germline V and J ends were trimmed by 6 bases and 3 bases, with 17 bases remaining between them. From germline, CDR1 is SGHRS and CDR2 YFSETQ. The CDR3 is 15 amino acids. Written as DNA, the CDR3 is TGCGCCAGCAAAACCCGGGACTTGGGGACAGATACGCAGTATTTT. This translates into CASKTRDLGTDTQYF.

This chain uses TRBV6-5 with TRBJ1-1; D is undetermined. The CDR3 loop spans 14 amino acids. Germline V gene sequence: CDR1 MNHEY, CDR2 SVGAGI. The ends were cut back, 6 bases at V and 0 bases at J, with 11 bases in the middle. CDR3 bases: TGTGCCAGCAGACTAGGCCCGGTGAACACTGAAGCTTTCTTT. This translates into CASRLGPVNTEAFF.

This chain uses TRBV27 with TRBJ2-2; D gene ambiguous. This CDR3 contains 13 residues. Germline V gives CDR1 MNHEY, CDR2 SMNVEV (reference sequence). Trimming took 5 bases from V and 4 from J, leaving 8 bases between them. The chain's CDR3 is CASSHQITGELFF. CDR3 nucleotide sequence: TGTGCCAGCAGTCACCAGATCACCGGGGAGCTGTTTTTT.

This chain uses TRBV28 with TRBJ1-4, with TRBD1 matching over 7 bases. The CDR3 is 17 amino acids. Trimming took 2 bases from V and 4 from J; bases not matched to a gene: 10. Germline CDR1 and CDR2: MDHEN and SYDVKM. This chain's CDR3 is CASSLSAGGQLNEKLFF. The CDR3 DNA reads as TGTGCCAGCAGTTTAAGTGCCGGGGGACAGCTTAATGAAAAACTGTTTTTT.

The gene calls are TRBV10-3 and TRBJ2-7, with a possible D match to TRBD1 (6 bases). Trimming shortened V by 7 bases and J by 5 bases, and 12 bases separated the two germline ends. This CDR3 has 12 residues. The germline CDR1 and CDR2 sequences are ENHRY and SYGVKD. CDR3 region: CAIKSSGDEQYF. The CDR3 DNA reads as TGTGCCATCAAGTCATCAGGGGACGAGCAGTACTTC.

V is TRBV7-9 and J is TRBJ1-2; tentatively, D is TRBD1 (6 bases). This CDR3 is 19 amino acids long. Trimming pared 5 bases from V and 4 bases from J, leaving 29 bases between. CDR1 is SEHNR and CDR2 is FQNEAQ in the germline V gene (reference sequence). Here the CDR3 DNA reads TGTGCCAGCAGCCAACCCCTAATTGCCGCAAAACAGGGTGTCTATGGCTACACCTTC. This translates into CASSQPLIAAKQGVYGYTF.

The rearrangement links TRBV28 to TRBJ1-4, with 10 bases that match TRBD1. The CDR3 has 16 residues. Looked up from germline, CDR1 is MDHEN and CDR2 is SYDVKM. V lost 2 bases, J lost 10 bases, and 10 bases stayed unmatched. Here the CDR3 reads CASSLPQTGGFGKLFF. The CDR3 nucleotides are TGTGCCAGCAGTTTACCCCAGACAGGGGGCTTTGGAAAACTGTTTTTT.

The V call is TRBV30, the J call TRBJ1-1; no definite D call. This CDR3 region has 13 residues. Deletions cut 0 bases from V and 4 bases from J, with 9 bases between. In germline, CDR1 is GTSNPN, CDR2 SVGIG (reference sequence). CDR3 sequence (DNA): TGTGCCTGGAGTGTGGCGGGGAGCACTGAAGCTTTCTTT. Its translation is CAWSVAGSTEAFF. Together with reference TRBV30 and TRBJ1-1, the CDR3 gives the full variable domain: SQTIHQWPATLVQPVGSPLSLECTVEGTSNPNLYWYRQAAGRGLQLLFYSVGIGQISSEVPQNLSASRPQDRQFILSSKKLLLSDSGFYLCAWSVAGSTEAFFGQGTRLTVV.

The J gene is TRBJ1-5, the V gene TRBV5-8; 9 nucleotides agree with TRBD1. After removal of 0 bases from V and 6 bases from J, the junction contained 4 bases not matched to a gene. CDR1 and CDR2 (germline): SGHTS, YDEGEE. This CDR3 region has 15 residues. The CDR3 nucleotides are TGTGCCAGCAGCTTGGGGGACAGGGAAGGTCAGCCCCAGCATTTT. Translated, it gives CASSLGDREGQPQHF.

V is TRBV5-1 and J is TRBJ2-7; TRBD1 agrees at 7 bases. Germline V gene data show CDR1 as SGHRS and CDR2 as YFSETQ. J gave up 1 base and V 2 bases, and 9 bases lay outside the gene matches. CDR3 length: 16 amino acids. The CDR3 bases are TGCGCCAGCAGCTTTAACCGGGGACAGATATCCTACGAGCAGTACTTC. As protein: CASSFNRGQISYEQYF.

The V call is TRBV4-2, the J call TRBJ2-7, with 7 bases lining up with TRBD1. CDR3 length: 15 amino acids. V gave up 1 base and J gave up 1 base; unmatched junction bases: 4. Germline CDR1 and CDR2: LGHNA and YNFKEQ. DNA of the CDR3: TGTGCCAGCAGCCAAGCCGGGACAGCATCCTACGAGCAGTACTTC. It translates to CASSQAGTASYEQYF.

The chain employs TRBV21-1 and TRBJ2-7; the table calls TRBD1, which could not be checked here. TRBV21-1 is assigned pseudogene status. There are 15 residues in the CDR3. The CDR3 loop is CASSFSGQGLGEQYF. The CDR3 nucleotides are TGTGCCAGCAGCTTTTCGGGACAGGGCCTTGGGGAGCAGTACTTC.